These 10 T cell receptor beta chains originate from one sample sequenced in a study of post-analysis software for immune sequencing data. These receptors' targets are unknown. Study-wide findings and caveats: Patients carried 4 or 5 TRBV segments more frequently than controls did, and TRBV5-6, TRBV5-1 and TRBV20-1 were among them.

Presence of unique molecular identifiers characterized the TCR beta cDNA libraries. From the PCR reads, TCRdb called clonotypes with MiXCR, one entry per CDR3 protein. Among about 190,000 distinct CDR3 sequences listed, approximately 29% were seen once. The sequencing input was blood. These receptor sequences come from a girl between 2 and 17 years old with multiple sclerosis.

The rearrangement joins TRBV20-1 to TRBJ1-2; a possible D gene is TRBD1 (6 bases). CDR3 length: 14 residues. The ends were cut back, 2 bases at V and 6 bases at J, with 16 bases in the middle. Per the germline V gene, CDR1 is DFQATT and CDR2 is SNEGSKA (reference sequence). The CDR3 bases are TGCAGTGCTAGACCCCCGACAGGAGTAAATGGCTACACCTTC. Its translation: CSARPPTGVNGYTF.

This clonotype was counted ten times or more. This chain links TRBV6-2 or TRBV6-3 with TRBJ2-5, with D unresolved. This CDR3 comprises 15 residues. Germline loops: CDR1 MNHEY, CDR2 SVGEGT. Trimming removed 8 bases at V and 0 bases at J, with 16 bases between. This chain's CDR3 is CASRPSRVYQETQYF. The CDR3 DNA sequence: TGTGCCAGCCGGCCCAGCCGGGTGTACCAAGAGACCCAGTACTTC.

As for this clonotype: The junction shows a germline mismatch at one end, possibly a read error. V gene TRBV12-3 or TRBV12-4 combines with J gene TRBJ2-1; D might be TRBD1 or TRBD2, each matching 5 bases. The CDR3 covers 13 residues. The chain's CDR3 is CACREWGSNEQFF. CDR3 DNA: TGTGCCTGCAGGGAGTGGGGCAGCAATGAGCAGTTCTTC.

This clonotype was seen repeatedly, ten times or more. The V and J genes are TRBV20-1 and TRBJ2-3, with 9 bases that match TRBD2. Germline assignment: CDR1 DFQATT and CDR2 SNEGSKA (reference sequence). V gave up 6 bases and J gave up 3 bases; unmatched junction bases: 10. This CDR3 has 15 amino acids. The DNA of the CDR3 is TGCAGTGCCCCCATCCCTAGCGGGACAACAGATACGCAGTATTTT. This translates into CSAPIPSGTTDTQYF.

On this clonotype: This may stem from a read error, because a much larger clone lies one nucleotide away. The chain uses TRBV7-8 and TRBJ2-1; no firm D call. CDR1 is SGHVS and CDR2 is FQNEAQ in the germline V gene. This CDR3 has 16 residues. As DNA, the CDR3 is TGTACCAGCAGCCCGAGCACCAATCCTGTTTACAATGAGCAGTTCTTC. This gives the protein CTSSPSTNPVYNEQFF.

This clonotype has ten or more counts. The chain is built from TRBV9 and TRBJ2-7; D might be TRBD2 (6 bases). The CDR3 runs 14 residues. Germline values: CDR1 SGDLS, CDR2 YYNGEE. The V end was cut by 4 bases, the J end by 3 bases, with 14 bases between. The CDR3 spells CASSKRDFNYEQYF. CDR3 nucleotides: TGTGCCAGCAGCAAACGGGACTTCAACTACGAGCAGTACTTC.

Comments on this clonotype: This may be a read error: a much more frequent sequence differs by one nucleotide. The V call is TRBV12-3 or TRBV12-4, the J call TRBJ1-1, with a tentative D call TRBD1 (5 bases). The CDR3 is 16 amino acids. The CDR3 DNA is TGTGCCAGCATTTCCAGGGAACAGGTCTGGAAAACTGAAGCTTACTTT. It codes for CASISREQVWKTEAYF.

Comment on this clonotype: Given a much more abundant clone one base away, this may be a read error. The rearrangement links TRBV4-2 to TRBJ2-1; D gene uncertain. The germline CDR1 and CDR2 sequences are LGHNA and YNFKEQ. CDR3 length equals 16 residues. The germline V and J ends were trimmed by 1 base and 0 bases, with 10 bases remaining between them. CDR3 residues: CASSQATGNSYNEQFF. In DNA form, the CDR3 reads TGTGCCAGCAGCCAAGCCACCGGAAACTCCTACAATGAGCAGTTCTTC.

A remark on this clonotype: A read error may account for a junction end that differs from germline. DNA for the CDR3: TGCAGCGCCCACTTAGGGTACAATGAGCGGTTCTTC. Its protein is CSAHLGYNERFF. The gene calls are TRBV29-1 and TRBJ2-1; D gene ambiguous. In germline, CDR1 is SQVTM, CDR2 ANQGSEA. The CDR3 is made up of 12 amino acids.

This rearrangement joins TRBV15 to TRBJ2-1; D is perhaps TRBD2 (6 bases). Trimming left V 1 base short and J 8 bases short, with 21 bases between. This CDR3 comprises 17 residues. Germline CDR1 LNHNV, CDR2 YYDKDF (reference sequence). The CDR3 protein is CATSRGGTSRSRDEQFF. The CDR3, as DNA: TGTGCCACCAGCAGAGGTGGAACTAGCAGGAGTAGGGATGAGCAGTTCTTC.